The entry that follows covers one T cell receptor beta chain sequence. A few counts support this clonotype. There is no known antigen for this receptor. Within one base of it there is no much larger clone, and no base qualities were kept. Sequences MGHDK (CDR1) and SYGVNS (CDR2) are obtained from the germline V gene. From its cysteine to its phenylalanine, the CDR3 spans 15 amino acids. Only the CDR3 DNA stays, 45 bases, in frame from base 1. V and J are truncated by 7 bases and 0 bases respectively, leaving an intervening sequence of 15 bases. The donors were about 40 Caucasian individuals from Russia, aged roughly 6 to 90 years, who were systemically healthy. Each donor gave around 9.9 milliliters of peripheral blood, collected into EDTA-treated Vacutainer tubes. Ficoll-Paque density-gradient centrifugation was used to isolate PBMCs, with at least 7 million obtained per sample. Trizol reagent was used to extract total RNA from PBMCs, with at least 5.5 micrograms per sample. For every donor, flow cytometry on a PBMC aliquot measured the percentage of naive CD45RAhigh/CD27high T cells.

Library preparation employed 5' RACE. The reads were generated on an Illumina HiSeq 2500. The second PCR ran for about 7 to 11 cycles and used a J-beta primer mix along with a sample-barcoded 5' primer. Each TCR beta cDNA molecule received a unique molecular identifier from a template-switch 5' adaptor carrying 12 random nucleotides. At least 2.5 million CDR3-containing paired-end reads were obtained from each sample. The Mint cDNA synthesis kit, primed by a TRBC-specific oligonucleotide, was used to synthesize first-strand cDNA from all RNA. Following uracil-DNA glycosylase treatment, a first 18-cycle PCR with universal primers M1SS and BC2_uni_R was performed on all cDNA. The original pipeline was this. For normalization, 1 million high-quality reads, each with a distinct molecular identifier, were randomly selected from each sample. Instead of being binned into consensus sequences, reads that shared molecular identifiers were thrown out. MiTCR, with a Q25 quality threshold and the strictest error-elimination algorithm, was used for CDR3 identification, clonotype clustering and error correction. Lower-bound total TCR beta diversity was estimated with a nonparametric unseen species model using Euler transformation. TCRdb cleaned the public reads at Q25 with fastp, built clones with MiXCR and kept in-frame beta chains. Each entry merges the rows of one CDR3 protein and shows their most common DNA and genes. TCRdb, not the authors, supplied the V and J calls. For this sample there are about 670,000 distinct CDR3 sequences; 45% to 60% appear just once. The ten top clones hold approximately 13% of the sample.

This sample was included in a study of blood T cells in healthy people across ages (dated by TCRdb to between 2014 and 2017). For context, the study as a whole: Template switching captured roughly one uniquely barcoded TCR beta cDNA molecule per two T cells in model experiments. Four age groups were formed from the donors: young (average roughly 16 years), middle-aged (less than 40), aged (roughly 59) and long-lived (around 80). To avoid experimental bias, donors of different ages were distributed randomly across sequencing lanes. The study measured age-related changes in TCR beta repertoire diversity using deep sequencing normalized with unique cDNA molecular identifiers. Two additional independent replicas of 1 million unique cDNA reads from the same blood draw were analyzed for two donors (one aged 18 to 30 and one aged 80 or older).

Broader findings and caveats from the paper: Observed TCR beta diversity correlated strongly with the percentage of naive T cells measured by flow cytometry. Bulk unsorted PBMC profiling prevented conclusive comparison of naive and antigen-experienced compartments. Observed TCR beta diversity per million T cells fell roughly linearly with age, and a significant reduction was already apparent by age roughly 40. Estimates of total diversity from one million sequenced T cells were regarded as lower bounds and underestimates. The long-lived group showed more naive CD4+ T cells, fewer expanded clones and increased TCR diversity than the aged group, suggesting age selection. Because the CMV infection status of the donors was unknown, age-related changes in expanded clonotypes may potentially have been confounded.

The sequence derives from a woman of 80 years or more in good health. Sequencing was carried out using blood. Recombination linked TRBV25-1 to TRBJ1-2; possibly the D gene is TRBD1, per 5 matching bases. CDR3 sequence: CASKGTSKANYGYTF. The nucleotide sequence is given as TGTGCCAGCAAAGGGACGAGTAAAGCTAACTATGGCTACACCTTC.